The 3 T cell receptor beta chains below come from one sample, sequenced in a study of cytomegalovirus exposure and HLA in healthy donors (dated by TCRdb to about 2017). Library preparation was by the immunoSEQ multiplex PCR assay. For the multiplex PCR, a mixture combining 60 forward primers for TCR Vbeta segments and 13 reverse primers for TCR Jbeta segments was used. TCRdb's version of the immuneACCESS table is confined to in-frame rearrangements and falls short of the full clone set. An unresolved V gene accounts for under half of the shortfall where checked; the remainder is of unknown origin. This sample is represented by 130,000 or so clones; 70% to 80% of them were singletons. The biggest ten clones account for 1.4% to 1.5% of the sample. Sequencing was carried out using PBMCs. The receptors stem from a female donor in good health and CMV-seronegative.

This chain connects TRBV7-2 to TRBJ1-5; D not resolved. CDR3 length equals 15 residues. The germline V gene encodes CDR1 SGHTA and CDR2 FQGNSA. Trimming removed 5 bases at V and 4 bases at J, with 15 bases between. This CDR3 reads CASSGQFGANQPQHF. The CDR3 DNA follows: TGTGCCAGCAGCGGTCAGTTTGGAGCTAATCAGCCCCAGCATTTT.

The rearrangement links TRBV7-3 to TRBJ1-2; 7 positions match TRBD1. This CDR3 region has 13 residues. Germline CDR1 SGHTA, CDR2 FQGTGA. Germline trimming cut 5 bases from V and 11 bases from J; bases unmatched to any gene: 11. The CDR3 sequence is CASSKHDRVQYTF. CDR3 DNA sequence: TGTGCCAGCAGCAAACACGACAGGGTTCAATACACCTTC.

This rearrangement joins TRBV4-3 to TRBJ1-4; 9 bases map to TRBD1. The CDR3 runs to 18 residues. CDR1 and CDR2 from the germline V gene are LGHNA and YSLEER. With V trimmed by 3 bases and J by 4 bases, 12 bases remained unmatched. The CDR3 spells CASSQVGTGMGSNEKLFF. DNA of the CDR3: TGCGCCAGCAGCCAGGTGGGGACAGGGATGGGGAGTAATGAAAAACTGTTTTTT.